This entry concerns a single TCR beta chain. Its antigen is not yet known. No much larger clonotype is one base removed from it; base qualities were not supplied. In the prospective study, participants were roughly 18 to 89 years old, resided in 25 or so geographic areas of the United States, and were enrolled through a virtual design. To assign participants to cohorts, the prospective study relied on clinical history that participants themselves reported in a screening survey and a study questionnaire. Recovered participants in ImmuneRACE Cohort 3 were defined by two consecutive negative NP/OP PCR tests, clearance by a healthcare professional, or resolution of symptoms. In the prospective study, whole blood, serum and a nasopharyngeal or oropharyngeal swab were collected from each participant by mobile phlebotomists. Prospective study participants could optionally give additional blood draws and questionnaires over an approximately two-month period. Blood samples from the prospective study were shipped frozen or at room temperature prior to DNA extraction.

This specimen belongs to a study of blood T cell repertoires in COVID-19 (dated by TCRdb to the early 2020s). About the study as a whole: Samples covering the acute and convalescent phases of COVID-19 were provided by collaborators in the United States, Italy and Spain. The repertoires were released in a freely available public database meant as a resource for research on the immune response to SARS-CoV-2. HLA class I and class II types, where available, came from metadata supplied by the sample provider rather than from assay-based typing. The samples were drawn from two sources: the first 160 participants of the ongoing ImmuneRACE study, and 1,254 subjects contributed by 6 global collaborators. The dataset comprised deeply sampled blood TCRbeta repertoires from subjects exposed to, actively infected with, or recovered from COVID-19. The sample metadata nearly always contained a de-identified subject ID, COVID-19 status, age in years and sex. The material from the prospective study consisted of cDNA or gDNA derived from T cells, B-cell-depleted T cells, or PBMCs. Overall study outcomes, separate from this receptor: Clinical and demographic metadata were provided uncurated, with the amount varying by source and participant.

TCRbeta CDR3 regions were amplified from genomic DNA by means of the immunoSEQ Assay, a bias-controlled multiplex PCR. The study's own analysis went as follows. Nucleated cell counts per sample were estimated from amplification of reference gene primers within the assay. To quantify the absolute abundance of each unique TCRbeta CDR3 rearrangement, sequence reads were collapsed and filtered. For each sample, productive Simpson clonality was calculated as the square root of Simpson's diversity index over productive rearrangements. Held by TCRdb, this immuneACCESS table contains in-frame sequences only and omits some clones. Under half of the omission traces to an unresolved V gene where checked; the cause of the rest is unknown. The V and J calls and clone size come from that table; D and trimming were worked out from the DNA. This sample lists some 300,000 clones; nearly 90% were detected once. Clones ranked in the top ten supply roughly a tenth of the sample.

For CDR1 and CDR2, the germline V gene lists SGHTA and FQGNSA. Its CDR3 holds 17 amino acids, cysteine through phenylalanine. This entry keeps only the CDR3 DNA: 51 bases, framed from base 1. Trimming leaves V shorter by 3 bases and J shorter by 5 bases, with the junction holding 15 bases beyond the gene matches. The V and J genes are TRBV7-2 and TRBJ1-2, and 7 bases in between align with TRBD1. The source material was PBMCs or T cells enriched from blood (not recorded which). The sequence derives from a woman aged 25-40 years who had recovered from COVID-19. The DNA sequence reads TGTGCCAGCAGCTTGTTTTCAGGGGGAGTGAATTATTATGGCTACACCTTC. Translated, this is CASSLFSGGVNYYGYTF. The full variable domain, completed from the reference TRBV7-2 and TRBJ1-2 proteins outside the CDR3, reads GAGVSQSPSNKVTEKGKDVELRCDPISGHTALYWYRQSLGQGLEFLIYFQGNSAPDKSGLPSDRFSAERTGGSVSTLTIQRTQQEDSAVYLCASSLFSGGVNYYGYTFGSGTRLTVV.